This T cell receptor beta chain was recovered during a study of low-dose radiotherapy and immunotherapy resistance in tumors. Overall study: Intravenous nivolumab 240 mg every two weeks plus ipilimumab 1 mg/kg every six weeks was given to patients.

Time point indicated: before trial treatment. Deletions cut 4 bases from V and 8 bases from J, with 16 bases between. The CDR3 has 14 residues. The table lists this clonotype with a few counts. Alpha and beta chains were covered, as first-strand cDNA relied on TRAV- and TRBV-specific primers. The TCRs were subjected to amplification over around 19 PCR cycles employing a constant-region primer in conjunction with a V-primer adapter. TCRdb called the reads again in MiXCR, with one record for every CDR3 protein. This sample has around 65,000 distinct CDR3 sequences, with 26% found just once. The genes are TRBV12-3 or TRBV12-4 and TRBJ2-3; D possibly matches TRBD1 or TRBD2 (6 bases each). Material: PBMCs, obtained before treatment. The TCR was taken from a male donor with rectosigmoid adenocarcinoma. The CDR3 sequence is CASSWGAGSATQYF. In DNA form, the CDR3 reads TGTGCCAGCAGTTGGGGGGCAGGGTCAGCTACGCAGTATTTT.